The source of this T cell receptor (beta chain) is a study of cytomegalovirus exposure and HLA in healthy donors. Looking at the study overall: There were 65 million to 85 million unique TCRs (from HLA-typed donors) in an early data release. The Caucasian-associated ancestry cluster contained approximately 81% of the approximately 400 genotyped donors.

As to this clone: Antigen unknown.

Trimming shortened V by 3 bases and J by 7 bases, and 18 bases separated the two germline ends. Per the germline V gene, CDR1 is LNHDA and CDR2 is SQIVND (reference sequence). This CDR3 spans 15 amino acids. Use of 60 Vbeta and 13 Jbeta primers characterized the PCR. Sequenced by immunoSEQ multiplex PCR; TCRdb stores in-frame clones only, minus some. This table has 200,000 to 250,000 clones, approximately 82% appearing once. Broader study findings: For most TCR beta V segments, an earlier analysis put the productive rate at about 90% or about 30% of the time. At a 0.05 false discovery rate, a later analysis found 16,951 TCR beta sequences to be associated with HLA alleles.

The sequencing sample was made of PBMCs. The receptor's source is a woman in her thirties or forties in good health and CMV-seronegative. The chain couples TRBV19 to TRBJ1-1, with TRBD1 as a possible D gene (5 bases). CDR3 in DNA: TGTGCCAGTAGTATCGGTGGTGGATTGGGGCTTGAAGCTTTCTTT. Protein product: CASSIGGGLGLEAFF.